There are many counts of the clone carrying this T cell receptor (beta chain). Stated time point: newly diagnosed GD, antithyroid drugs for less than 3 months. Extracted RNA from PBMCs served as the source of the TCR library. Building the TCR beta libraries relied on iRepertoire HTBI primers, and CDR3 regions underwent Arm-PCR. TCRdb re-called the multiplex PCR reads through MiXCR, storing one row per CDR3 protein. The profile shows approximately 350,000 distinct CDR3 sequences, 10% to 15% of them singletons. Trimming took 2 bases from V and 1 from J, leaving 18 bases between them. CDR3 length equals 18 residues. This sample is part of a study of regulatory T cells in long-lasting Graves disease. This sample also appeared in a second study, on T cells in Graves' hyperthyroidism and ophthalmopathy.

The receptor was isolated from a woman aged 18-35 years with Graves disease. This sequence joins TRBV12-3 or TRBV12-4 and TRBJ2-1, with a tentative D call TRBD1 (5 bases). The sample consisted of peripheral blood mononuclear cells (PBMCs), taken at new diagnosis, from a patient treated with antithyroid drugs. The CDR3 sequence is CASSLTAGFQGSYNEQFF. Here the CDR3 DNA reads TGTGCCAGCAGTTTAACCGCAGGGTTTCAAGGGTCCTACAATGAGCAGTTCTTC.